This TCR beta chain stems from a study of T-cell memory formation after mild COVID-19. CDR1 is SGHRS, CDR2 YFSETQ, per germline. Trimming cost V 2 bases and J 6 bases; bases outside gene matches: 1. This CDR3 spans 12 amino acids. The table lists this clonotype with a few counts. TCRdb re-derived calls from the 5' RACE reads in MiXCR, one entry per CDR3 protein. The sample holds roughly 340,000 distinct CDR3 sequences; roughly 15% are singletons and the top ten take about a fifth. The clonotype comes from a man between 18 and 35 years old who had mild COVID-19 (a few samples of this study predate the infection). Cell type and time point are not known. Sequencing input: PBMCs or a T cell subset sorted from them (not recorded which). The chain combines TRBV5-1 with TRBJ1-2; 7 bases map to TRBD1. The CDR3 spells CASSFTGDGYTF. In DNA form, the CDR3 reads TGCGCCAGCAGCTTCACAGGGGATGGCTACACCTTC.